This paragraph reports one TCR beta chain. Each CDR3 protein is one row after TCRdb ran MiXCR on the 5' RACE reads. The sample includes 95,000 to 100,000 distinct CDR3 sequences, 15% to 20% of them seen just once. This entry belongs to a study of T cells of healthy individuals. This TCR derives from a human donor in good health.

The CDR3 loop reads CSARDIASSIPYTQYF. For the CDR3, the DNA is TGCAGTGCTAGAGATATCGCTAGCTCTATCCCCTATACGCAGTATTTT. V usage is TRBV20-1 and J usage is TRBJ2-3; tentative D call: TRBD2 (5 bases). Germline CDR1 DFQATT, CDR2 SNEGSKA (reference sequence). This CDR3 contains 16 residues. V gave up 0 bases and J gave up 7 bases, with 20 bases separating them.